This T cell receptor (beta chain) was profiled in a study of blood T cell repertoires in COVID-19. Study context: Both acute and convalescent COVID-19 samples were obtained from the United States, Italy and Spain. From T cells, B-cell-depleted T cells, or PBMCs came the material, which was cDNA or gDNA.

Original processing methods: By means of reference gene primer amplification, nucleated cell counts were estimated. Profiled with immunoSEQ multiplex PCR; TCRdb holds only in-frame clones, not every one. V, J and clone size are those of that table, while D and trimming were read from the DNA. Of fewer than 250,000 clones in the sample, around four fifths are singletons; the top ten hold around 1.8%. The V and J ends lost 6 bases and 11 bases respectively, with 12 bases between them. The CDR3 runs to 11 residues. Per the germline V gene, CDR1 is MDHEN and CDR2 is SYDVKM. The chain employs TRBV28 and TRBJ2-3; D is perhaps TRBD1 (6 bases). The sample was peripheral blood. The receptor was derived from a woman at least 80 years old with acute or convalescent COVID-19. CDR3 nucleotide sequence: TGTGCCAGCAGAGGGGGATATAGGCAGTATTTT. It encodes CASRGGYRQYF.